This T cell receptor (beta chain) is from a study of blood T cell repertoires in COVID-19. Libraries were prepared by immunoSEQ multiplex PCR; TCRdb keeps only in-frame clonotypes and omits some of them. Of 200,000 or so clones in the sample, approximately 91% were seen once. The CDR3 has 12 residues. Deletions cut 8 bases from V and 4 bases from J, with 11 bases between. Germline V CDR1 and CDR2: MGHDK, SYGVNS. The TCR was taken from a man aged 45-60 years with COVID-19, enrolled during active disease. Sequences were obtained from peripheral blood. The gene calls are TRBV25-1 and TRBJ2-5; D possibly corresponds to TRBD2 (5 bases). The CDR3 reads CASGSALETQYF. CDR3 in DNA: TGTGCCAGCGGGAGTGCTCTAGAGACCCAGTACTTC.